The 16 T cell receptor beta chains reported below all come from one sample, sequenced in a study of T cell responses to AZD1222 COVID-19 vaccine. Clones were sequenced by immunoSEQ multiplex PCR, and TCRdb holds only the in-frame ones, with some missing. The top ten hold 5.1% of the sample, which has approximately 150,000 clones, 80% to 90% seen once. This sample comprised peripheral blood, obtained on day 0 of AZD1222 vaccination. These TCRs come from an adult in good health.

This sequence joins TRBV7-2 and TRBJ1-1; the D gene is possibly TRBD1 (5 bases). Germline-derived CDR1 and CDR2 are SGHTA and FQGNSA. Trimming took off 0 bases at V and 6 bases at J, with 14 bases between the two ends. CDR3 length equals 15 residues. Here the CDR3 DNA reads TGTGCCAGCAGCTTAGCGGGGGTGGGGAGAGCTGAAGCTTTCTTT. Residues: CASSLAGVGRAEAFF.

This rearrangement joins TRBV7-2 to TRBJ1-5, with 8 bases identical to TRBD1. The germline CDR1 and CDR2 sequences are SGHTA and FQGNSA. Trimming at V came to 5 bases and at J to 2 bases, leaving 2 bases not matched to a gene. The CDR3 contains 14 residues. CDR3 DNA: TGTGCCAGCAGCCAGGGACAGGGCAATCAGCCCCAGCATTTT. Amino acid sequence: CASSQGQGNQPQHF.

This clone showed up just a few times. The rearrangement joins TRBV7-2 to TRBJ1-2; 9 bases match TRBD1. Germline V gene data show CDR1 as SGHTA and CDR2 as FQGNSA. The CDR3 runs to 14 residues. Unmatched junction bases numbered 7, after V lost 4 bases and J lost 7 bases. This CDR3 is CASSSTGGYSGYTF. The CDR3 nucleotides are TGTGCCAGCAGCTCTACAGGGGGCTATTCTGGCTACACCTTC.

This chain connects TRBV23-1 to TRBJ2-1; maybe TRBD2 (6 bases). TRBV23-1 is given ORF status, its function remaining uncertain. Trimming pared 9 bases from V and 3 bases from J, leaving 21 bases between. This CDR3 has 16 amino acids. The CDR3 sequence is CASFHPWLACYNEQFF. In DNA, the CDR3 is TGCGCCAGTTTCCATCCCTGGCTAGCGTGCTACAATGAGCAGTTCTTC.

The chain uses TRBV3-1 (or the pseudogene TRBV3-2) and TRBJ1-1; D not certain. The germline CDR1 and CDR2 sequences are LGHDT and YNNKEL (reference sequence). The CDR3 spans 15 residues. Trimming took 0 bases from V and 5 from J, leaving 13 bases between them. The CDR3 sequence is CASSQERVSGTEAFF. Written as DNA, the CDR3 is TGTGCCAGCAGCCAAGAAAGGGTCTCTGGGACTGAAGCTTTCTTT.

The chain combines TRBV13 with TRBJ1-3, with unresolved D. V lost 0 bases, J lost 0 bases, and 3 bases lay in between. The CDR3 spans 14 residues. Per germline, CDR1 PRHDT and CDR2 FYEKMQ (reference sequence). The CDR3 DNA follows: TGTGCCAGCAGCTTAGGCATCTCTGGAAACACCATATATTTT. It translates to CASSLGISGNTIYF. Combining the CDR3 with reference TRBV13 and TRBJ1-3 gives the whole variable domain AAGVIQSPRHLIKEKRETATLKCYPIPRHDTVYWYQQGPGQDPQFLISFYEKMQSDKGSIPDRFSAQQFSDYHSELNMSSLELGDSALYFCASSLGISGNTIYFGEGSWLTVV.

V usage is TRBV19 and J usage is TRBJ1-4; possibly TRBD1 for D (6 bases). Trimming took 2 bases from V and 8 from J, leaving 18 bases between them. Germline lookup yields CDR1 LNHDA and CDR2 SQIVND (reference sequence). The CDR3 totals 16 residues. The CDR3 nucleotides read TGTGCCAGTAGTATACCCCCAACGGCAGGGGACGAAAAACTGTTTTTT. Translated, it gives CASSIPPTAGDEKLFF.

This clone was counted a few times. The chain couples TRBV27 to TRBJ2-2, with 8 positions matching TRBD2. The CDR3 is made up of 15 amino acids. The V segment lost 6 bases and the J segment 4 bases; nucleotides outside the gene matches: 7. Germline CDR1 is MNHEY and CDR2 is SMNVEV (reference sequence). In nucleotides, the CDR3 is TGTGCCAGCAGCCGGGGGGGGCGGAGCACCGGGGAGCTGTTTTTT. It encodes CASSRGGRSTGELFF.

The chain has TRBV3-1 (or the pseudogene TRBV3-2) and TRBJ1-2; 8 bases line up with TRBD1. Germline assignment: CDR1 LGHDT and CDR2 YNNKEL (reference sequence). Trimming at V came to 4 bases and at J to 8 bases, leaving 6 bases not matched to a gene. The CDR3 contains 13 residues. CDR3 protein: CASSRFQGAGYTF. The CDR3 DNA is TGTGCCAGCAGCCGTTTCCAGGGGGCCGGCTACACCTTC.

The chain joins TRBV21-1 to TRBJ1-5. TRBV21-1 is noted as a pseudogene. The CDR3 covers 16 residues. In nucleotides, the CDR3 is TGTGCCAGCAGCAACCCCCGGGAAGGGTCCAATCAGCCCCAGCATTTT. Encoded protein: CASSNPREGSNQPQHF.

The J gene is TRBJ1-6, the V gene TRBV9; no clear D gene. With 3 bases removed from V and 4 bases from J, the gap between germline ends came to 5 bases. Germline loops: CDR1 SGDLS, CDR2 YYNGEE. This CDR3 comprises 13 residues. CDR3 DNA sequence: TGTGCCAGCAGCGCCTCGTATAATTCACCCCTCCACTTT. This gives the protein CASSASYNSPLHF.

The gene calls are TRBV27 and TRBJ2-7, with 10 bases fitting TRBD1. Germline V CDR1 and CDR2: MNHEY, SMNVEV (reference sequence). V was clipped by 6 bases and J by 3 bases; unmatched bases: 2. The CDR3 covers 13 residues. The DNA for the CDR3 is TGTGCCAGCAGCTGGGACAGGGGCTACGAGCAGTACTTC. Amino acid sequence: CASSWDRGYEQYF.

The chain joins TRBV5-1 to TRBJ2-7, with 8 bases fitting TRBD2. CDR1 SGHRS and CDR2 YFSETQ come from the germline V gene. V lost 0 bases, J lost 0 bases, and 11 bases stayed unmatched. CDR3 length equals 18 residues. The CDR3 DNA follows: TGCGCCAGCAGCTTGGGAGTCTTGGGTAGCGGGGCCTCCTACGAGCAGTACTTC. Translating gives CASSLGVLGSGASYEQYF. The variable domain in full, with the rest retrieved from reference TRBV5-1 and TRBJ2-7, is KAGVTQTPRYLIKTRGQQVTLSCSPISGHRSVSWYQQTPGQGLQFLFEYFSETQRNKGNFPGRFSGRQFSNSRSEMNVSTLELGDSALYLCASSLGVLGSGASYEQYFGPGTRLTVT.

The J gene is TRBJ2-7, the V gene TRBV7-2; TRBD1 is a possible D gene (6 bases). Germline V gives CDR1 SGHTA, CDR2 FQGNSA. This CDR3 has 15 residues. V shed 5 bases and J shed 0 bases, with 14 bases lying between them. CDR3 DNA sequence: TGTGCCAGCAGCCCGCCGGGACACAACTCCTACGAGCAGTACTTC. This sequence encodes CASSPPGHNSYEQYF. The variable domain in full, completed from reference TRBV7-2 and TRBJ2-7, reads GAGVSQSPSNKVTEKGKDVELRCDPISGHTALYWYRQSLGQGLEFLIYFQGNSAPDKSGLPSDRFSAERTGGSVSTLTIQRTQQEDSAVYLCASSPPGHNSYEQYFGPGTRLTVT.

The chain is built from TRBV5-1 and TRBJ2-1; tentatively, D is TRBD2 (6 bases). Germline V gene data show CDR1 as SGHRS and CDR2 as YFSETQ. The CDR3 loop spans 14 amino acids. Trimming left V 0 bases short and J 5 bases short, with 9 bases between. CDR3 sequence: CASSLGGTDNEQFF. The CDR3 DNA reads TGCGCCAGCAGCTTGGGCGGGACCGACAATGAGCAGTTCTTC.

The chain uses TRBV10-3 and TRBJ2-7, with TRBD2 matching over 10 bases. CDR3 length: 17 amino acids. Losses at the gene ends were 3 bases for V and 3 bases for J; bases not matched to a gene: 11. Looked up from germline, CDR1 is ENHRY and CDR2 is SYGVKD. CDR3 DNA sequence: TGTGCCATCAGTGAACCCCCGGGACTAGCGATTCACTACGAGCAGTACTTC. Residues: CAISEPPGLAIHYEQYF.